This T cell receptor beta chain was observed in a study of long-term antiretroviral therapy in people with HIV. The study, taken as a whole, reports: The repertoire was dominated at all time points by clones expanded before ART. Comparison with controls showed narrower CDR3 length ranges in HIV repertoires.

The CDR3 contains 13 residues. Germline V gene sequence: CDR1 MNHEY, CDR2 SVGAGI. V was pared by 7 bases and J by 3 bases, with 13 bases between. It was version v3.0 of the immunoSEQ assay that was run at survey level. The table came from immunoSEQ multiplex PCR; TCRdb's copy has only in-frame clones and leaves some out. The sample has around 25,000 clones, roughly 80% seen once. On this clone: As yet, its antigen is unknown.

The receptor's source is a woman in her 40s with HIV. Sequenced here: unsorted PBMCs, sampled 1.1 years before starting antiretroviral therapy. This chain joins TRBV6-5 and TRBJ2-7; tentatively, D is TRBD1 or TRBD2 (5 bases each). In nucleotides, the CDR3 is TGTGCCAGCACCCCTGGGGGTGGCTACGAGCAGTACTTC. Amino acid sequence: CASTPGGGYEQYF.